Listed here are 19 T cell receptor beta chains from one sample, sequenced in a study of blood T cell repertoires in COVID-19. Clones were sequenced by immunoSEQ multiplex PCR, and TCRdb holds only the in-frame ones, with some missing. In the table there are 170,000 or so clones, over 80% of which are singletons. Sequencing was done on a sample of peripheral blood. The receptor source for this set is a woman aged 60-70 years with acute or convalescent COVID-19.

As to this clone: Additional DNA sequences in this sample encode the identical CDR3. V is TRBV3-1 (or the pseudogene TRBV3-2) and J is TRBJ1-5; no firm D call. The CDR3 contains 12 residues. Germline assignment: CDR1 LGHDT and CDR2 YNNKEL (reference sequence). Trimming cost V 1 base and J 6 bases, with 4 bases left between them. The CDR3: CASSQAGQPQHF. CDR3 bases: TGTGCCAGCAGCCAAGCCGGTCAGCCCCAGCATTTT.

Here the CDR3 reads CASSTRDSYNSPLHF. The CDR3 region has the DNA TGTGCCAGTAGTACCCGGGACAGTTATAATTCACCCCTCCACTTT. This chain connects TRBV19 to TRBJ1-6, with 7 nucleotides matching TRBD1. The V and J ends lost 4 bases and 4 bases, in that order; junction bases with no gene match: 4. Germline V gives CDR1 LNHDA, CDR2 SQIVND (reference sequence). The CDR3 sequence is 15 residues long.

This chain connects TRBV15 to TRBJ2-7, with D maybe TRBD2 (5 bases). Trimming removed 3 bases from V and 1 base from J, with 10 bases in between. The germline gives CDR1 LNHNV, CDR2 YYDKDF (reference sequence). The CDR3 loop spans 14 amino acids. CDR3 residues: CATSSTTGSYEQYF. The CDR3 DNA follows: TGTGCCACCAGCAGTACCACGGGGTCCTACGAGCAGTACTTC.

The chain has TRBV27 and TRBJ2-7; 8 bases are a match to TRBD2. The CDR3 covers 15 residues. CDR1 is MNHEY, CDR2 SMNVEV, per germline (reference sequence). The V gene end was trimmed by 3 bases and the J gene end by 3 bases; junction bases not matched to a gene: 7. The CDR3 coding sequence is TGTGCCAGCAGTTTGCGGGCGGGGGGTCTCTACGAGCAGTACTTC. It specifies CASSLRAGGLYEQYF.

The J gene is TRBJ2-1, the V gene TRBV4-1; 13 nucleotides line up with TRBD2. This CDR3 has 16 residues. CDR1 is MGHRA and CDR2 is YSYEKL in the germline V gene. Trimming at V came to 3 bases and at J to 8 bases, leaving 7 bases not matched to a gene. CDR3 bases: TGCGCCAGCAGCCATACTAGCGGGGGGGCCCGAGATGAGCAGTTCTTC. Its protein is CASSHTSGGARDEQFF.

The chain combines TRBV7-8 with TRBJ2-5; 7 bases are shared with TRBD1. The J segment lost 1 base and the V segment lost 4 bases, leaving 9 bases of the junction unmatched. The CDR3 extends over 16 amino acids. Germline V CDR1 and CDR2: SGHVS, FQNEAQ. CDR3 DNA: TGTGCCAGCAGCTCAAGCAGGGGGACAGCCCAAGAGACCCAGTACTTC. The encoded protein is CASSSSRGTAQETQYF.

This clone was found a few times. The chain joins TRBV7-9 to TRBJ2-2; D not resolved. This CDR3 has 18 residues. The V and J ends lost 1 base and 0 bases respectively, with 15 bases between them. CDR1 and CDR2 (germline): SEHNR, FQNEAQ (reference sequence). The CDR3 loop reads CASSLGLVASTNTGELFF. For the CDR3, the DNA is TGTGCCAGCAGCTTAGGGTTGGTTGCGAGCACGAACACCGGGGAGCTGTTTTTT.

V is TRBV27 and J is TRBJ1-3, with D perhaps matching TRBD1 (6 bases). Looked up from germline, CDR1 is MNHEY and CDR2 is SMNVEV (reference sequence). V was shortened by 6 bases and J by 3 bases, with 15 bases between the two germline ends. The CDR3 runs 15 residues. CDR3 region: CASRSTGSDGNTIYF. CDR3 DNA sequence: TGTGCCAGCAGGTCTACAGGGTCGGATGGAAACACCATATATTTT.

The J gene is TRBJ2-1, the V gene TRBV30; D is uncertain. Deletions cut 0 bases from V and 7 bases from J, with 7 bases between. Germline V gene lookup returns CDR1 GTSNPN and CDR2 SVGIG (reference sequence). The CDR3 covers 12 residues. CDR3: CAWSVRWNEQFF. The CDR3 DNA follows: TGTGCCTGGAGTGTCCGGTGGAATGAGCAGTTCTTC.

This clone has just a few counts. The rearrangement uses TRBV19 and TRBJ2-7; 13 nucleotides align to TRBD2. The V gene end was trimmed by 6 bases and the J gene end by 6 bases; junction bases not matched to a gene: 8. In germline, CDR1 is LNHDA, CDR2 SQIVND (reference sequence). The CDR3 covers 15 residues. CDR3 nucleotides: TGTGCCAGTAGCATTGGGACTAGCGGGGCTCTCGAGCAGTACTTC. Protein: CASSIGTSGALEQYF.

The rearrangement joins TRBV4-3 to TRBJ2-2; 10 bases agree with TRBD2. The J segment lost 7 bases and the V segment lost 2 bases, leaving 7 bases of the junction unmatched. This CDR3 spans 16 amino acids. Germline V gene data show CDR1 as LGHNA and CDR2 as YSLEER. The CDR3 sequence is CASSQSSGGVSGELFF. The CDR3 bases are TGCGCCAGCAGCCAATCTAGCGGGGGAGTCAGCGGGGAGCTGTTTTTT.

The chain has TRBV7-2 and TRBJ2-4, with 7 bases lining up with TRBD1. The CDR3 sequence is 13 residues long. The V gene end was trimmed by 2 bases and the J gene end by 7 bases; junction bases not matched to a gene: 2. Germline V gene lookup returns CDR1 SGHTA and CDR2 FQGNSA. CDR3 amino acids: CASSLRGGNIQYF. The CDR3 bases are TGTGCCAGCAGCTTACGAGGGGGCAACATTCAGTACTTC.

This chain uses TRBV27 with TRBJ2-7, with D perhaps matching TRBD2 (5 bases). The CDR3 extends over 15 amino acids. Germline CDR1 MNHEY, CDR2 SMNVEV (reference sequence). Trimming removed 4 bases from V and 9 bases from J, with 22 bases in between. CDR3 DNA: TGTGCCAGCAGTTGGTCCGGGGAATCTAGGTCAGTGCAGTACTTC. It specifies CASSWSGESRSVQYF.

V and J are TRBV2 and TRBJ1-3; 8 positions match TRBD1. Germline V gene sequence: CDR1 SNHLY, CDR2 FYNNEI. The CDR3 loop spans 15 amino acids. J was trimmed by 3 bases and V by 1 base; bases with no gene match: 2. The CDR3 protein is CASSEDRGIGNTIYF. The CDR3 DNA reads as TGTGCCAGCAGTGAAGACAGGGGGATTGGAAACACCATATATTTT.

This chain connects TRBV19 to TRBJ2-7; TRBD2 might be the D (6 bases). Trimming removed 3 bases from V and 5 bases from J, with 20 bases in between. The CDR3 totals 16 residues. Per germline, CDR1 LNHDA and CDR2 SQIVND (reference sequence). CDR3 DNA sequence: TGTGCCAGTAGTATGGGCCCGGGGGATCCCACTGACGAGCAGTACTTC. As protein: CASSMGPGDPTDEQYF.

The V and J genes are TRBV15 and TRBJ1-3; no clear D. V lost 5 bases to trimming and J lost 1 base, with 6 bases between them. Germline assignment: CDR1 LNHNV and CDR2 YYDKDF (reference sequence). The length of the CDR3 is 13 residues. CDR3 nucleotide sequence: TGTGCCACCAGCGGGCAGTCTGGAAACACCATATATTTT. It translates to CATSGQSGNTIYF.

The J gene is TRBJ1-4, the V gene TRBV5-1; tentatively, D is TRBD1 (5 bases). Germline CDR1 SGHRS, CDR2 YFSETQ. V lost 0 bases to trimming and J lost 0 bases, with 12 bases between them. The CDR3 is 17 residues long. The CDR3 region has the DNA TGCGCCAGCAGCTTGGCCGGGGGATCTGCAACTAATGAAAAACTGTTTTTT. Protein: CASSLAGGSATNEKLFF.

V usage is TRBV9 and J usage is TRBJ1-2; 7 bases match TRBD1. Germline V lookup: CDR1 SGDLS, CDR2 YYNGEE. V shed 4 bases and J 0 bases; nucleotides not matched to a gene: 15. The CDR3 length is 18 residues. CDR3 sequence reads: CASSQTGITGYTNYGYTF. Written as DNA, the CDR3 is TGTGCCAGCAGCCAGACAGGGATAACAGGGTATACTAACTATGGCTACACCTTC.

This sequence joins TRBV4-1 and TRBJ2-3; TRBD2 matches at 7 bases. This CDR3 comprises 14 residues. Germline-derived CDR1 and CDR2 are MGHRA and YSYEKL. With V trimmed by 2 bases and J by 3 bases, 2 bases remained unmatched. In DNA, the CDR3 is TGCGCCAGCAGCCAAAGGGGACTAACAGATACGCAGTATTTT. Its protein product is CASSQRGLTDTQYF.